The 22 T cell receptor beta chains presented below share a single source sample, sequenced in a study of vaccination and CD4 T cells after COVID-19. Antigens of these TCRs are unknown. The Oncomine TCR Beta short-read assay generated sequence data from the DNA of cultured CD4+ T cells. TCRdb called the PCR reads again in MiXCR, with one record for every CDR3 protein. The data hold around 18,000 distinct CDR3 sequences, with roughly 40% observed a single time. Described time point: late sampling 161 to 241 days after vaccination in a few convalescent patients. Specified treatment: roughly 10-day PBMC culture with coronavirus spike peptide pools or control peptides (ViraFEST assay). The starting material was CD4+ T cells from blood, cultured in vitro, obtained about 7 months after SARS-CoV-2 vaccination. The source of these receptors is a human donor who had recovered from COVID-19.

This sequence joins TRBV18 and TRBJ2-5; D unclear. Trimming took 4 bases from V and 2 from J, leaving 5 bases between them. The CDR3 runs 12 residues. CDR1 and CDR2 from the germline V gene are KGHSH and LQKENI. The CDR3 nucleotides are TGTGCCAGCTCACGCCTTCAAGAGACCCAGTACTTC. It translates to CASSRLQETQYF.

This rearrangement joins TRBV10-3 to TRBJ1-2, with a tentative D call TRBD1 (6 bases). Germline loops: CDR1 ENHRY, CDR2 SYGVKD. This CDR3 has 16 residues. Trimming stripped 2 bases from V and 5 bases from J, with 18 bases between. The CDR3, as DNA: TGTGCCATCAGTGAGCTCAGGGGTGGGGGACTATATGGCTACACCTTC. Encoded protein: CAISELRGGGLYGYTF.

V is TRBV4-2 and J is TRBJ2-1; 8 bases map to TRBD2. Germline V gene lookup returns CDR1 LGHNA and CDR2 YNFKEQ. Losses at the gene ends were 0 bases for V and 4 bases for J; bases not matched to a gene: 5. The CDR3 spans 16 residues. The CDR3 coding sequence is TGTGCCAGCAGCCAAGATAGTCGGGAGGGATACAATGAGCAGTTCTTC. Encoded protein: CASSQDSREGYNEQFF.

The chain links TRBV7-9 to TRBJ2-3; D might be TRBD2 (6 bases). The CDR3 length is 14 residues. V was trimmed by 3 bases and J by 0 bases, leaving 7 bases between them. Germline V gene data show CDR1 as SEHNR and CDR2 as FQNEAQ (reference sequence). CDR3 bases: TGTGCCAGCAGCTTCGGGACTAGCACAGATACGCAGTATTTT. Residues: CASSFGTSTDTQYF.

Judged by abundance, this clonotype is hyperexpanded (1% or more). This sequence joins TRBV6-1 and TRBJ1-2; the match to TRBD1 covers 7 bases. There are 15 residues in the CDR3. Germline V lookup: CDR1 MNHNS, CDR2 SASEGT. Losses at the gene ends were 7 bases for V and 5 bases for J; bases not matched to a gene: 13. The CDR3, as DNA: TGTGCCAGCACTATAAGGGGGCAGGCCCCTTATGGCTACACCTTC. This gives the protein CASTIRGQAPYGYTF.

This CDR3 is CASSVQEYGYTF. The CDR3, as DNA: TGTGCCAGCAGTGTGCAGGAATATGGCTACACCTTC. The genes are TRBV6-1 and TRBJ1-2; D is unresolved. The CDR3 is made up of 12 amino acids. The V and J ends lost 4 bases and 5 bases respectively, with 8 bases between them. The germline V gene has CDR1 MNHNS and CDR2 SASEGT.

The V and J genes are TRBV2 and TRBJ2-7; the D call may be TRBD1 or TRBD2 (5 bases each). Trimming pared 6 bases from V and 1 base from J, leaving 16 bases between. Germline CDR1 SNHLY, CDR2 FYNNEI. This CDR3 is built from 15 residues. CDR3 in amino acids: CASRRFDGGSYEQYF. The CDR3 region has the DNA TGTGCCAGCAGGCGTTTTGATGGGGGTTCCTACGAGCAGTACTTC.

The table lists this clonotype with a count of one. This chain uses TRBV6-1 with TRBJ2-7; no clear D gene. Germline-derived CDR1 and CDR2 are MNHNS and SASEGT. The V and J ends lost 7 bases and 2 bases respectively, with 12 bases between them. CDR3 length equals 13 residues. In DNA, the CDR3 is TGTGCCAGCATTTCTTCGGTGACCTACGAGCAGTACTTC. Translating gives CASISSVTYEQYF.

This clonotype turned up a few times. V usage is TRBV2 and J usage is TRBJ2-7, with 8 bases matching TRBD1. V dropped 6 bases and J dropped 3; count of bases not matched to a gene: 7. CDR3 length equals 14 residues. Germline loops: CDR1 SNHLY, CDR2 FYNNEI. Here the CDR3 reads CASREQGGVYEQYF. For the CDR3, the DNA is TGTGCCAGCAGGGAACAGGGGGGTGTCTACGAGCAGTACTTC. The whole variable domain, remainder taken from reference TRBV2 and TRBJ2-7, is EPEVTQTPSHQVTQMGQEVILRCVPISNHLYFYWYRQILGQKVEFLVSFYNNEISEKSEIFDDQFSVERPDGSNFTLKIRSTKLEDSAMYFCASREQGGVYEQYFGPGTRLTVT.

This clonotype was counted a few times. The chain employs TRBV20-1 and TRBJ1-6, with 7 bases aligning to TRBD1. Trimming cost V 5 bases and J 7 bases; bases outside gene matches: 11. CDR1 is DFQATT and CDR2 is SNEGSKA in the germline V gene (reference sequence). The CDR3 has 15 amino acids. The CDR3, as DNA: TGCAGTGCTTATAATACACAGGGGAAGAATTCACCCCTCCACTTT. Residues: CSAYNTQGKNSPLHF.

The genes are TRBV7-3 and TRBJ2-3; D unclear. CDR1 is SGHTA and CDR2 is FQGTGA in the germline V gene. This CDR3 has 14 residues. Trimming left V 3 bases short and J 3 bases short, with 10 bases between. CDR3 sequence: CASSFGPGTDTQYF. The CDR3 bases are TGTGCCAGCAGCTTCGGACCCGGGACAGATACGCAGTATTTT.

This clonotype was seen more than once but under ten times. The rearrangement uses TRBV7-2 and TRBJ2-7; the D gene is possibly TRBD1 (6 bases). The V gene lost 1 base and the J gene lost 5 bases, with 12 bases spanning the gap. The germline V gene has CDR1 SGHTA and CDR2 FQGNSA. The CDR3 covers 14 residues. The CDR3 nucleotides read TGTGCCAGCAGCTTAGGGCGGGCAGGGGACGAGCAGTACTTC. Protein product: CASSLGRAGDEQYF.

This chain links TRBV4-2 with TRBJ2-5; D might be TRBD1 or TRBD2, each matching 6 bases. V was trimmed by 3 bases and J by 5 bases, leaving 13 bases between them. There are 14 residues in the CDR3. The germline V gene encodes CDR1 LGHNA and CDR2 YNFKEQ. As DNA, the CDR3 is TGTGCCAGCAGCCAGGCCGGGGGCCTGGAGACCCAGTACTTC. Protein: CASSQAGGLETQYF.

J is TRBJ2-2 and V is TRBV11-3; TRBD2 matches at 14 bases. This CDR3 has 18 residues. The V segment lost 5 bases and the J segment 5 bases; nucleotides outside the gene matches: 10. Germline V gene data show CDR1 as SGHNT and CDR2 as YENEEA. CDR3 in amino acids: CASSPGTSGGRRTGELFF. As DNA, the CDR3 is TGTGCCAGCAGCCCCGGGACTAGCGGGGGCCGCCGTACCGGGGAGCTGTTTTTT. Supplemented by reference TRBV11-3 and TRBJ2-2, the full variable domain reads EAGVVQSPRYKIIEKKQPVAFWCNPISGHNTLYWYLQNLGQGPELLIRYENEEAVDDSQLPKDRFSAERLKGVDSTLKIQPAELGDSAVYLCASSPGTSGGRRTGELFFGEGSRLTVL.

The CDR3 nucleotides read TGTGCCAGTAGTACACAGGGGGCAGGGACCCAGTACTTC. Translated: CASSTQGAGTQYF. The V gene is TRBV19, the J gene TRBJ2-5; 9 positions agree with TRBD1. V trimming: 4 bases; J trimming: 7 bases; junction bases outside the gene matches: 4. CDR3 length: 13 residues. From germline, CDR1 is LNHDA and CDR2 SQIVND (reference sequence).

This clonotype was recorded a few times. The chain is built from TRBV6-5 and TRBJ2-7; D gene unclear. Germline V lookup: CDR1 MNHEY, CDR2 SVGAGI. V lost 4 bases to trimming and J lost 1 base, with 5 bases between them. This CDR3 has 12 residues. CDR3 DNA: TGTGCCAGCAGTTTGCGGTCCTACGAGCAGTACTTC. This gives the protein CASSLRSYEQYF.

This clonotype was observed a few times. The chain carries TRBV20-1 and TRBJ1-1; TRBD1 is a possible D gene (6 bases). Trimming removed 0 bases at V and 5 bases at J, with 16 bases between. Germline V lookup: CDR1 DFQATT, CDR2 SNEGSKA (reference sequence). The CDR3 runs 15 residues. CDR3 bases: TGCAGTGCTAGAGATTGGCGGGGGGCTGGGACTGAAGCTTTCTTT. Translating gives CSARDWRGAGTEAFF.

This clonotype was recorded only once. V gene TRBV20-1 combines with J gene TRBJ2-3; a weak D match, TRBD2 (6 bases). The ends were cut back, 4 bases at V and 4 bases at J, with 21 bases in the middle. The CDR3 is 16 residues long. Germline V CDR1 and CDR2: DFQATT, SNEGSKA (reference sequence). CDR3 residues: CSAIRAGTPGPDTQYF. As DNA, the CDR3 is TGCAGTGCTATAAGGGCCGGGACTCCCGGGCCAGATACGCAGTATTTT.

This clonotype was recorded a few times. The V call is TRBV6-1, the J call TRBJ1-2; D possibly corresponds to TRBD1 (5 bases). With 5 bases removed from V and 2 bases from J, the gap between germline ends came to 9 bases. Germline assignment: CDR1 MNHNS and CDR2 SASEGT. The CDR3 runs to 13 residues. The CDR3 DNA is TGTGCCAGCAGTCGCCGACAGAACTATGGCTACACCTTC. Residues: CASSRRQNYGYTF.

The chain employs TRBV7-2 and TRBJ1-5; D is perhaps TRBD1 (5 bases). The V gene lost 2 bases and the J gene lost 6 bases, with 11 bases spanning the gap. CDR3 length: 14 residues. Germline CDR1 is SGHTA and CDR2 is FQGNSA. The CDR3 spells CASSLRGGTQPQHF. For the CDR3, the DNA is TGTGCCAGCAGCTTACGAGGAGGGACTCAGCCCCAGCATTTT. The entire variable domain, with the rest obtained from reference TRBV7-2 and TRBJ1-5, is as follows: GAGVSQSPSNKVTEKGKDVELRCDPISGHTALYWYRQSLGQGLEFLIYFQGNSAPDKSGLPSDRFSAERTGGSVSTLTIQRTQQEDSAVYLCASSLRGGTQPQHFGDGTRLSIL.

The chain joins TRBV20-1 to TRBJ2-5; 13 nucleotides line up with TRBD2. Germline-derived CDR1 and CDR2 are DFQATT and SNEGSKA (reference sequence). V lost 3 bases, J lost 0 bases, and 1 base stayed unmatched. There are 15 residues in the CDR3. This CDR3 reads CSARGLAGYQETQYF. The DNA for the CDR3 is TGCAGTGCTAGGGGACTAGCGGGGTACCAAGAGACCCAGTACTTC.

This chain uses TRBV7-2 with TRBJ2-1; the D call may be TRBD1 or TRBD2 (5 bases each). Between the trimmed V and J ends, which lost 1 base and 4 bases, there was a span of 14 bases. Germline CDR1 SGHTA, CDR2 FQGNSA. The CDR3 spans 16 residues. CDR3 in amino acids: CASSLVGERAYNEQFF. The CDR3 DNA sequence: TGTGCCAGCAGCTTAGTAGGGGAGAGGGCTTACAATGAGCAGTTCTTC.